The 25 T cell receptor beta chains below come from one sample, sequenced in a study of T cells after posttransplantation cyclophosphamide. Sampled 1 year posttransplant, controls received myeloablative marrow transplants, methotrexate and a calcineurin inhibitor. The protocol was immunoSEQ multiplex PCR, while the TCRdb copy is restricted to in-frame clones and leaves out a portion. The profile covers roughly 15,000 clones, with roughly 80% appearing a single time and 2.5% to 3.5% taken by the ten largest. The specimen was PBMCs, collected 410 to 450 days after allogeneic stem cell transplant with calcineurin inhibitor and methotrexate. The receptors were gathered from a young adult male patient who received an allogeneic stem cell transplant from an unrelated donor, was CMV-positive, and had acute and chronic GVHD. Some T cells here may be from the graft donor.

The chain uses TRBV28 and TRBJ2-5; 13 bases are a match to TRBD2. The J call could be wrong; TRBJ2-7 is a better fit for the DNA end. Germline CDR1 MDHEN, CDR2 SYDVKM. The CDR3 runs 15 residues. CDR3 bases: TGTGCCAGCACTGGACTAGCGGGGGCACAATACGAGCAGTACTTC. It encodes CASTGLAGAQYEQYF.

This chain joins TRBV6-5 and TRBJ1-2; D may be TRBD1 (5 bases). This CDR3 has 12 amino acids. Deletions cut 4 bases from V and 6 bases from J, with 9 bases between. Per the germline V gene, CDR1 is MNHEY and CDR2 is SVGAGI. CDR3 in amino acids: CASSSGGDGYTF. The CDR3 DNA is TGTGCCAGCAGTTCGGGGGGAGATGGCTACACCTTC.

For this clone: This sample includes further DNA sequences coding for the same CDR3. The genes are TRBV9 and TRBJ2-5; 8 bases line up with TRBD1. V shed 0 bases, J shed 2 bases, and the junction held 3 bases outside the gene matches. CDR3 size: 15 residues. Germline CDR1 SGDLS, CDR2 YYNGEE. CDR3 coding DNA: TGTGCCAGCAGCGTAGCAGGGACAGGACAAGAGACCCAGTACTTC. Its protein is CASSVAGTGQETQYF.

This clone has only one observation. The chain links TRBV7-9 to TRBJ2-2, with 12 bases that match TRBD2. Germline V CDR1 and CDR2: SEHNR, FQNEAQ (reference sequence). The CDR3 totals 15 residues. V was clipped by 3 bases and J by 10 bases; unmatched bases: 6. The chain's CDR3 is CASSLTSGRREELFF. As DNA, the CDR3 is TGTGCCAGCAGCTTGACTAGCGGGAGAAGAGAGGAGCTGTTTTTT.

The V and J genes are TRBV6-5 and TRBJ2-7; tentatively, D is TRBD2 (6 bases). The V gene lost 7 bases and the J gene lost 0 bases, with 7 bases spanning the gap. This CDR3 comprises 12 residues. Germline-derived CDR1 and CDR2 are MNHEY and SVGAGI. The CDR3 bases are TGTGCCAGCAAGGACTACTCCTACGAGCAGTACTTC. This gives the protein CASKDYSYEQYF.

The rearrangement uses TRBV2 and TRBJ2-1, with TRBD1 as a possible D gene (6 bases). CDR3 length equals 14 residues. Between the trimmed V and J ends, which lost 7 bases and 0 bases, there was a span of 10 bases. Germline values: CDR1 SNHLY, CDR2 FYNNEI. DNA of the CDR3: TGTGCCAGCACACAGGGCGACTCCTACAATGAGCAGTTCTTC. Protein product: CASTQGDSYNEQFF.

This clone was seen a few times. This chain uses TRBV6-4 with TRBJ1-3; 7 bases agree with TRBD1. Germline V gene sequence: CDR1 MRHNA, CDR2 SNTAGT. V gave up 9 bases and J gave up 0 bases; unmatched junction bases: 5. CDR3 length equals 14 residues. The CDR3 region is CARPQGVSGNTIYF. For the CDR3, the DNA is TGTGCCAGACCGCAGGGGGTCTCTGGAAACACCATATATTTT.

The rearrangement uses TRBV4-1 and TRBJ1-1; 11 bases map to TRBD1. Germline V CDR1 and CDR2: MGHRA, YSYEKL. This CDR3 is 18 amino acids long. The junction had 9 bases not matched to a gene; V was cut back by 1 base and J by 2 bases. CDR3 DNA: TGCGCCAGCAGCCAAGGGGCCGGACAGGGGGCTACAAACACTGAAGCTTTCTTT. Protein: CASSQGAGQGATNTEAFF.

The chain links TRBV19 to TRBJ1-3, with 8 positions matching TRBD1. V shed 10 bases, J shed 0 bases, and the junction held 14 bases outside the gene matches. There are 17 residues in the CDR3. CDR1 and CDR2 (germline): LNHDA, SQIVND (reference sequence). The chain's CDR3 is CATTPGTGSFSGNTIYF. For the CDR3, the DNA is TGTGCCACAACACCCGGGACAGGCTCCTTCTCTGGAAACACCATATATTTT.

The chain couples TRBV11-3 to TRBJ2-5; D may be TRBD2 (5 bases). The V gene lost 4 bases and the J gene lost 5 bases, with 17 bases spanning the gap. The CDR3 is made up of 15 amino acids. CDR1 and CDR2 (germline): SGHNT, YENEEA. The CDR3 region has the DNA TGTGCCAGCAGCTCAGGACTCAAGTCGGGGGAGACCCAGTACTTC. Amino acid sequence: CASSSGLKSGETQYF.

The chain is built from TRBV29-1 and TRBJ2-1, with D possibly TRBD2 on 6 matching bases. The germline V and J ends were trimmed by 1 base and 9 bases, with 19 bases remaining between them. The CDR3 has 15 residues. Germline V gives CDR1 SQVTM, CDR2 ANQGSEA. CDR3 residues: CSVEVETGVLGEQFF. DNA of the CDR3: TGCAGCGTTGAAGTGGAGACGGGAGTATTGGGTGAGCAGTTCTTC.

The chain combines TRBV6-6 with TRBJ1-1; no reliable D call. The CDR3 is 12 residues long. V lost 2 bases and J 7 bases, leaving 8 bases between the germline ends. Germline-derived CDR1 and CDR2 are MNHNY and SVGAGI (reference sequence). This CDR3 is CASSYPGSEAFF. DNA of the CDR3: TGTGCCAGCAGTTACCCCGGGAGTGAAGCTTTCTTT.

This chain joins TRBV4-1 and TRBJ1-1; TRBD1 agrees at 7 bases. The ends lost 2 bases at V and 5 bases at J; junction bases unmatched: 5. Germline loops: CDR1 MGHRA, CDR2 YSYEKL. CDR3 size: 14 residues. CDR3 residues: CASSQLTGFTEAFF. CDR3 in DNA: TGCGCCAGCAGCCAATTGACAGGGTTTACTGAAGCTTTCTTT.

The sample holds one count of this clone. The chain is built from TRBV5-6 and TRBJ2-2; D unclear. V was pared by 4 bases and J by 1 base, with 5 bases between. The CDR3 spans 13 residues. Germline V gives CDR1 SGHDT, CDR2 YYEEEE. CDR3 sequence reads: CASSPQNTGELFF. The CDR3 DNA is TGTGCCAGCAGCCCACAGAACACCGGGGAGCTGTTTTTT.

Worth noting for this clone: An end of the junction does not agree with germline; a read error may underlie this. The chain couples TRBV29-1 to TRBJ1-1; 11 bases map to TRBD1. CDR1 and CDR2 from the germline V gene are SQVTM and ANQGSEA. This CDR3 comprises 13 residues. CDR3 region: CGVLGTGGAEAFF. DNA of the CDR3: TGCGGCGTTCTAGGGACAGGGGGGGCTGAAGCTTTCTTT.

The chain carries TRBV28 and TRBJ2-4; D unresolved. Trimming cost V 3 bases and J 0 bases, with 9 bases left between them. CDR1 is MDHEN, CDR2 SYDVKM, per germline. There are 15 residues in the CDR3. The CDR3 region is CASSFAYLAKNIQYF. The CDR3 region has the DNA TGTGCCAGCAGTTTCGCGTACCTAGCCAAAAACATTCAGTACTTC.

The CDR3 DNA is TGTGCCAGTACCTCGCTAGCGGGAGCGGGTGAGCAGTTCTTC. It translates to CASTSLAGAGEQFF. The rearrangement links TRBV19 to TRBJ2-1, with TRBD2 identical over 10 bases. The germline CDR1 and CDR2 sequences are LNHDA and SQIVND (reference sequence). J gave up 9 bases and V 7 bases, and 9 bases lay outside the gene matches. CDR3 length: 14 amino acids.

This clone was seen more than once but under ten times. The rearrangement joins TRBV7-8 to TRBJ1-5; no firm D call. The CDR3 has 12 residues. Germline CDR1 reads SGHVS; CDR2 reads FQNEAQ. V gave up 2 bases and J gave up 4 bases, with 3 bases separating them. The CDR3 bases are TGTGCCAGCAGCTTACCAAATCAGCCCCAGCATTTT. This encodes CASSLPNQPQHF.

This sequence joins TRBV19 and TRBJ2-6; possible D gene TRBD2, 5 bases. The V and J ends lost 10 bases and 2 bases respectively, with 12 bases between them. Germline V CDR1 and CDR2: LNHDA, SQIVND (reference sequence). CDR3 length equals 14 residues. CDR3 DNA: TGTGCCACTACTGAGGGAACTGGGGCCAACGTCCTGACTTTC. As protein: CATTEGTGANVLTF.

J is TRBJ2-4 and V is TRBV6-5; D is perhaps TRBD1 (5 bases). Trimming stripped 5 bases from V and 0 bases from J, with 8 bases between. The CDR3 totals 14 residues. Germline CDR1 is MNHEY and CDR2 is SVGAGI. The CDR3 DNA is TGTGCCAGCAGTGACAGACTAGCCAAAAACATTCAGTACTTC. As protein: CASSDRLAKNIQYF.

This clone has more than one count but fewer than ten. The chain couples TRBV7-6 to TRBJ2-5, with a tentative D call TRBD1 (6 bases). The germline gives CDR1 SGHVS, CDR2 FNYEAQ. This CDR3 has 14 amino acids. V shed 5 bases and J shed 5 bases, with 15 bases lying between them. The CDR3 region is CASSKGGGKETQYF. Here the CDR3 DNA reads TGTGCCAGCAGCAAAGGGGGTGGTAAGGAGACCCAGTACTTC.

A single count supports this clone. The chain combines TRBV9 with TRBJ2-2, with TRBD2 matching 7 bases. There are 16 residues in the CDR3. Trimming took 4 bases from V and 6 from J; bases not matched to a gene: 12. The germline V gene encodes CDR1 SGDLS and CDR2 YYNGEE. The CDR3 region is CASSPPGRGGPGELFF. CDR3 DNA sequence: TGTGCCAGCAGCCCACCCGGGCGGGGAGGGCCCGGGGAGCTGTTTTTT.

The chain has TRBV6-1 and TRBJ2-1, with TRBD1 as a possible D gene (6 bases). The CDR3 sequence is 14 residues long. CDR1 MNHNS and CDR2 SASEGT come from the germline V gene. The V gene lost 4 bases and the J gene lost 9 bases, with 16 bases spanning the gap. As DNA, the CDR3 is TGTGCCAGCAGTGGGCACACCCTCAGGGGTGAGCAGTTCTTC. Translating gives CASSGHTLRGEQFF.

The chain links TRBV28 to TRBJ2-7, with D possibly matching TRBD2 (6 bases). This CDR3 comprises 11 residues. Germline V CDR1 and CDR2: MDHEN, SYDVKM. The germline V and J ends were trimmed by 11 bases and 2 bases, with 10 bases remaining between them. The DNA of the CDR3 is TGTGCCGGAGGGACGACCTACGAGCAGTACTTC. Translating gives CAGGTTYEQYF.

This chain connects TRBV7-8 to TRBJ2-3; 11 bases are a match to TRBD2. J was trimmed by 0 bases and V by 6 bases; bases with no gene match: 5. The CDR3 is 16 residues long. CDR1 is SGHVS and CDR2 is FQNEAQ in the germline V gene. DNA of the CDR3: TGTGCCAGCAGACTCAGGACTAGCGGGAGCACAGATACGCAGTATTTT. Its translation is CASRLRTSGSTDTQYF. The complete variable domain, with remaining parts taken from reference TRBV7-8 and TRBJ2-3, reads GAGVSQSPRYKVAKRGQDVALRCDPISGHVSLFWYQQALGQGPEFLTYFQNEAQLDKSGLPSDRFFAERPEGSVSTLKIQRTQQEDSAVYLCASRLRTSGSTDTQYFGPGTRLTVL.